Listed below are T cell receptor beta chains from one sample, sequenced in a study of cytomegalovirus exposure and HLA in healthy donors. The repertoire was sequenced with immunoSEQ multiplex PCR; TCRdb's copy has only in-frame clones and lacks some. The sample contains about 240,000 clones, 86% of which appear only once. The sample taken for sequencing was PBMCs. Receptors were obtained from a woman in her thirties in good health and CMV-seropositive. Each CDR3 is given with its conserved first and last residue. The D gene is left open where the match is weak. Not every row has a clone size; where given, it reads once, few, many or a size class.

j_call clone_size v_call d_call cdr3_aa cdr3_nt
TRBJ2-1 . TRBV28 TRBD2 CASSFAASGNNVEQFF TGTGCCAGCAGTTTCGCAGCTAGCGGGAATAACGTTGAGCAGTTCTTC
TRBJ1-2 . TRBV6-5 . CASSYMSGSPGYTF TGTGCCAGCAGTTACATGTCAGGGTCTCCTGGCTACACCTTC
TRBJ2-5 . TRBV9 TRBD2 CASNPGLASETQYF TGTGCCAGCAACCCCGGACTAGCGTCGGAGACCCAGTACTTC
TRBJ2-5 . TRBV5-6 TRBD1 CASSPTGGWYQETQYF TGTGCCAGCAGCCCGACAGGGGGCTGGTACCAAGAGACCCAGTACTTC
TRBJ1-2 . TRBV6-1 . CASSGGTGTRTNYGYTF TGTGCCAGCAGTGGGGGTACGGGGACAAGAACAAACTATGGCTACACCTTC
TRBJ2-7 . TRBV6-1 TRBD1 CAGSTGYEQYF TGTGCCGGCTCGACAGGGTACGAGCAGTACTTC
TRBJ2-1 . TRBV11-2 TRBD2 CASSLRRTSGSSYNEQFF TGTGCCAGCAGCTTACGACGGACTAGCGGAAGCTCCTACAATGAGCAGTTCTTC
TRBJ2-1 . TRBV11-2 TRBD1 CASSLGTGLSSSYNEQFF TGTGCCAGCAGCTTGGGGACAGGACTATCGAGCTCCTACAATGAGCAGTTCTTC
TRBJ2-7 . TRBV27 TRBD1 CASSPSPDRAYEQYF TGTGCCAGCAGTCCGAGCCCCGACAGGGCCTACGAGCAGTACTTC
TRBJ2-1 . TRBV29-1 . CSGASRGSYNEQFF TGCAGCGGGGCAAGCAGGGGCTCCTACAATGAGCAGTTCTTC
TRBJ2-3 once TRBV9 TRBD2 CASSVKREQDTDTQYF TGTGCCAGCAGCGTGAAGCGGGAGCAGGATACAGATACGCAGTATTTT
TRBJ2-1 . TRBV7-9 . CASSRLVTSSYNEQFF TGTGCCAGCAGCCGTTTAGTAACGAGCTCCTACAATGAGCAGTTCTTC
TRBJ2-7 . TRBV6-5 TRBD1 CASVGATGGYYEQYF TGTGCCAGCGTTGGAGCAACAGGGGGGTATTACGAGCAGTACTTC
TRBJ1-3 . TRBV9 . CASSADMSSGNTIYF TGTGCCAGCAGCGCAGACATGAGCTCTGGAAACACCATATATTTT
TRBJ2-7 . TRBV27 TRBD2 CASSFRPSGRPAEQYF TGTGCCAGCAGTTTCCGCCCTAGCGGGAGGCCAGCCGAGCAGTACTTC
TRBJ2-7 . TRBV6-1 . CASSERSPYEQYF TGTGCCAGCAGTGAGCGGAGTCCCTACGAGCAGTACTTC
TRBJ1-5 . TRBV2 . CASSDPSFQPQHF TGTGCCAGCAGTGATCCGAGCTTTCAGCCCCAGCATTTT
TRBJ2-5 . TRBV5-1 TRBD1 CASSLGQGGAPETQYF TGCGCCAGCAGCTTGGGACAGGGGGGTGCCCCTGAGACCCAGTACTTC
TRBJ2-1 few TRBV7-9 TRBD2 CASSSPGAGEFRNEQFF TGTGCCAGCAGCTCCCCTGGTGCGGGAGAATTTCGGAATGAGCAGTTCTTC
TRBJ1-1 . TRBV6-5 . CASSYSMGDYEAFF TGTGCCAGCAGTTACTCGATGGGGGACTATGAAGCTTTCTTT
TRBJ2-1 . TRBV6-1 . CASSGASSYNEQFF TGTGCCAGCAGTGGAGCGAGCTCCTACAATGAGCAGTTCTTC
TRBJ2-7 . TRBV7-2 . CASSLGFGSEYEQYF TGTGCCAGCAGCTTAGGATTCGGGAGCGAGTACGAGCAGTACTTC
TRBJ2-1 . TRBV7-8 TRBD2 CASSLSTGLAGDGQFF TGTGCCAGCAGCTTATCCACCGGACTAGCGGGAGATGGGCAGTTCTTC
TRBJ1-2 . TRBV10-3 TRBD1 CATLIQGASDGYTF TGTGCCACCTTGATACAGGGGGCGTCTGATGGCTACACCTTC
TRBJ1-4 . TRBV19 TRBD1 CASSMGQGPIYEKLFF TGTGCCAGTAGTATGGGACAGGGACCCATCTATGAAAAACTGTTTTTT
TRBJ2-7 few TRBV4-1 TRBD2 CASSQEGTTEQYF TGCGCCAGCAGCCAAGAAGGGACTACCGAGCAGTACTTC
TRBJ2-7 . TRBV27 . CASSSLGRDYEQYF TGTGCCAGCAGTTCCTTGGGGAGAGACTACGAGCAGTACTTC
TRBJ2-7 . TRBV28 TRBD1 CASSLAGQEIYEQYF TGTGCCAGCAGTTTGGCGGGACAGGAAATCTACGAGCAGTACTTC
TRBJ2-3 . TRBV5-6 . CASSPTLTSSDTQYF TGTGCCAGCAGCCCGACCCTTACTAGTTCAGATACGCAGTATTTT
TRBJ2-7 . TRBV5-4 . CASSPDDRTTYEQYF TGTGCCAGCAGCCCCGACGACAGGACCACCTACGAGCAGTACTTC
TRBJ1-3 . TRBV15 . CATSRDQGRGNTIYF TGTGCCACCAGCAGAGATCAGGGTAGGGGCAACACCATATATTTT